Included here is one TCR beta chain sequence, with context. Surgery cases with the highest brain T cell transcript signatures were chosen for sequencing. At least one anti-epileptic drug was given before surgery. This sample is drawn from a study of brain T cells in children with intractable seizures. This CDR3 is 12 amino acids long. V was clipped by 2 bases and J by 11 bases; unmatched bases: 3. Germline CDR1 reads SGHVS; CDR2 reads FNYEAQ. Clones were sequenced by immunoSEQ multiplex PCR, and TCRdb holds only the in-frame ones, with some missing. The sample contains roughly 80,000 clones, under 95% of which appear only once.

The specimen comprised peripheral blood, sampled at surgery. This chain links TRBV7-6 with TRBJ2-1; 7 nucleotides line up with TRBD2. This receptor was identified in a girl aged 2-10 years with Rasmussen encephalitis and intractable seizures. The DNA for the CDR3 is TGTGCCAGCAGCTTACCCAGCGGGAAGCAGTTCTTC. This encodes CASSLPSGKQFF.